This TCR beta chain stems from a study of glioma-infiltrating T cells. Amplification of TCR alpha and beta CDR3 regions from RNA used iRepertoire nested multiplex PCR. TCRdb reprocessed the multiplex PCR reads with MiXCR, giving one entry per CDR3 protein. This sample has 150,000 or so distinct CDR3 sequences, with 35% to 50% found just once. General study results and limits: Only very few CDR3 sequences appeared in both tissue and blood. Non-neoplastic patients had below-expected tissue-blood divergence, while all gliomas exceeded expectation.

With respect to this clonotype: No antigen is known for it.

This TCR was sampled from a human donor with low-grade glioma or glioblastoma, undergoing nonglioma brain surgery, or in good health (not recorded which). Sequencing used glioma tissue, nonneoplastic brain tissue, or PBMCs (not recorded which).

DNA for the CDR3: TGTGCCACCAACGAAGACAGGGGTGGCACTGAAGCTTTCTTT. This codes for CATNEDRGGTEAFF. V gene TRBV15 combines with J gene TRBJ1-1, with TRBD1 matching over 8 bases. The CDR3 extends over 14 amino acids. Germline CDR1 is LNHNV and CDR2 is YYDKDF (reference sequence). V lost 7 bases, J lost 4 bases, and 8 bases stayed unmatched. Full variable domain (rest looked up from reference TRBV15 and TRBJ1-1): DAMVIQNPRYQVTQFGKPVTLSCSQTLNHNVMYWYQQKSSQAPKLLFHYYDKDFNNEADTPDNFQSRRPNTSFCFLDIRSPGLGDTAMYLCATNEDRGGTEAFFGQGTRLTVV.